Listed below are T cell receptor beta chains from one sample, sequenced in a study of T-cell memory formation after mild COVID-19. From the 5' RACE reads, TCRdb called clonotypes with MiXCR, one entry per CDR3 protein. The sample includes 300,000 to 350,000 distinct CDR3 sequences, around 13% seen only once; the top ten take 20% to 25%. Source material: PBMCs or a T cell subset sorted from them (not recorded which). Receptor source: a man aged 18-30 years who had mild COVID-19 (a few samples of this study predate the infection). Cell type and time point are not known. Each CDR3 is given without its conserved first and last residue. Fields, in order: V gene, D gene, J gene, CDR3 protein. D genes are given only for firm matches.

v_call: TRBV29-1; d_call: TRBD2; j_call: TRBJ2-5; cdr3_aa: SVGAGGNQETQY
v_call: TRBV5-1; d_call: .; j_call: TRBJ2-5; cdr3_aa: ASSLDPAKLSGTQY
v_call: TRBV7-8; d_call: .; j_call: TRBJ2-1; cdr3_aa: SSSLRGVGYEQF
v_call: TRBV5-1; d_call: TRBD1; j_call: TRBJ2-5; cdr3_aa: ASSPGTVQETQY
v_call: TRBV9; d_call: .; j_call: TRBJ1-1; cdr3_aa: ASSERIQGNTEAF
v_call: TRBV5-1; d_call: .; j_call: TRBJ1-1; cdr3_aa: ASSPPTVMNTEAF
v_call: TRBV27; d_call: .; j_call: TRBJ2-7; cdr3_aa: ASSFRRVFIAGTSYEQY
v_call: TRBV5-1; d_call: TRBD1; j_call: TRBJ2-6; cdr3_aa: ASAEGATGANVLT
v_call: TRBV7-2; d_call: .; j_call: TRBJ1-1; cdr3_aa: ASSPRLSNTEAF
v_call: TRBV20-1; d_call: .; j_call: TRBJ1-2; cdr3_aa: SARVIGRGAGYGYT
v_call: TRBV5-4; d_call: .; j_call: TRBJ2-3; cdr3_aa: ATSSIYTDTQY
v_call: TRBV7-2; d_call: .; j_call: TRBJ2-2; cdr3_aa: ASSKRANTGELF
v_call: TRBV6-6; d_call: .; j_call: TRBJ2-2; cdr3_aa: ASKSGSGELF
v_call: TRBV2; d_call: .; j_call: TRBJ2-2; cdr3_aa: ASSEWRGHTGELF
v_call: TRBV15; d_call: .; j_call: TRBJ1-1; cdr3_aa: ATSRERDTEAF
v_call: TRBV4-2; d_call: TRBD2; j_call: TRBJ2-2; cdr3_aa: ASSPLAGGLAGELF
v_call: TRBV5-1; d_call: TRBD2; j_call: TRBJ2-5; cdr3_aa: ASRSGGRPLQETQY
v_call: TRBV7-2; d_call: .; j_call: TRBJ1-3; cdr3_aa: ASSLRINQGDGTIY
v_call: TRBV4-2; d_call: .; j_call: TRBJ1-6; cdr3_aa: ASSQEGYNSPLH